The 27 T cell receptor beta chains below were found in one sample sequenced in a study of shared clonotypes between healthy human individuals (dated by TCRdb to 2018 to 2020). The library was obtained by the immunoSEQ multiplex PCR assay. Drawn from immuneACCESS, this table holds only the in-frame rearrangements with V and J called that TCRdb kept. Clones are partly lost; checked studies trace under half to an unresolved V gene and leave the rest unexplained. The sample data list around 330,000 clones, and roughly 70% of these were observed just once. The ten largest account for about a tenth of the sample. What was sequenced was memory CD4+ T cells sorted from blood. The cell subset or site label, as the study defines it: CD45RA-negative fraction. The source is a man aged 25 to 40 in good health.

V is TRBV7-2 and J is TRBJ1-5; D gene unclear. The V gene's germline CDR1 is SGHTA and CDR2 FQGNSA. Between the trimmed V and J ends, which lost 0 bases and 5 bases, there was a span of 8 bases. This CDR3 has 14 residues. The CDR3 DNA follows: TGTGCCAGCAGCTTAGCTTTGGGTTATCAGCCCCAGCATTTT. Its translation: CASSLALGYQPQHF.

The V call is TRBV28, the J call TRBJ2-1, with 7 nucleotides matching TRBD2. Trimming took 3 bases from V and 4 from J; bases not matched to a gene: 3. This CDR3 region has 14 residues. Germline loops: CDR1 MDHEN, CDR2 SYDVKM. The CDR3 nucleotides are TGTGCCAGCAGTTTCGAGCGGGGATACAATGAGCAGTTCTTC. Its translation: CASSFERGYNEQFF.

As for this clone: One end of the junction does not line up with germline, which may come from a read error. This chain connects TRBV18 to TRBJ2-2; 13 nucleotides agree with TRBD2. CDR3 length: 20 residues. In germline, CDR1 is KGHSH, CDR2 LQKENI. The CDR3 nucleotides are TGTGCCAGCTCACCAAGACGTCCGGGACTAGCGGGGAAGAACGCCGGGGAGCTGTTTTTT. Translation gives CASSPRRPGLAGKNAGELFF.

In the case of this clone: This specimen includes other DNA sequences encoding the same CDR3. The chain couples TRBV18 to TRBJ2-7; 15 bases map to TRBD2. The length of the CDR3 is 16 residues. Trimming at V came to 2 bases and at J to 3 bases, leaving 2 bases not matched to a gene. Germline V gene lookup returns CDR1 KGHSH and CDR2 LQKENI. The CDR3 DNA sequence: TGTGCCAGCTCACCAGGACTAGCGGGAGGGCGCTACGAGCAGTACTTC. This gives the protein CASSPGLAGGRYEQYF.

The rearrangement joins TRBV28 to TRBJ1-2, with 7 positions matching TRBD1. Trimming took 6 bases from V and 3 from J; bases not matched to a gene: 4. Per the germline V gene, CDR1 is MDHEN and CDR2 is SYDVKM. CDR3 length: 13 residues. The CDR3 bases are TGTGCCAGCAGGGACAGGCTGCACTATGGCTACACCTTC. This encodes CASRDRLHYGYTF.

The chain couples TRBV2 to TRBJ2-2; TRBD1 agrees at 8 bases. Germline CDR1 SNHLY, CDR2 FYNNEI. This CDR3 comprises 15 residues. With V trimmed by 7 bases and J by 0 bases, 4 bases remained unmatched. This chain's CDR3 is CASTQDRANTGELFF. In nucleotides, the CDR3 is TGTGCCAGCACCCAGGACAGGGCGAACACCGGGGAGCTGTTTTTT.

The chain joins TRBV7-2 to TRBJ2-7, with a tentative D call TRBD1 (5 bases). V dropped 4 bases and J dropped 3 bases, with 16 bases sitting between them. Germline V gene data show CDR1 as SGHTA and CDR2 as FQGNSA. The CDR3 loop spans 15 amino acids. DNA for the CDR3: TGTGCCAGCAGCTATGACAGCGTCGGCCTCTACGAGCAGTACTTC. Amino acids: CASSYDSVGLYEQYF.

This clone turned up a few times. The CDR3 DNA sequence: TGTGCCAGCAGCTTGGAATATGGTCTAGCGGGAGTAAGCTCCTACGAGCAGTACTTC. Translation gives CASSLEYGLAGVSSYEQYF. This chain connects TRBV5-6 to TRBJ2-7; 10 nucleotides align to TRBD2. The CDR3 totals 19 residues. Trimming removed 0 bases from V and 0 bases from J; junction bases left unmatched: 12. Per germline, CDR1 SGHDT and CDR2 YYEEEE. The whole variable domain, filled in from reference TRBV5-6 and TRBJ2-7, reads DAGVTQSPTHLIKTRGQQVTLRCSPKSGHDTVSWYQQALGQGPQFIFQYYEEEERQRGNFPDRFSGHQFPNYSSELNVNALLLGDSALYLCASSLEYGLAGVSSYEQYFGPGTRLTVT.

V is TRBV30 and J is TRBJ2-2; a weak D match, TRBD1 (6 bases). Germline V CDR1 and CDR2: GTSNPN, SVGIG (reference sequence). The CDR3 extends over 12 amino acids. With 4 bases removed from V and 6 bases from J, the gap between germline ends came to 9 bases. The CDR3 reads CAWNRAPGELFF. CDR3 sequence (DNA): TGTGCCTGGAACAGGGCTCCCGGGGAGCTGTTTTTT.

V and J are TRBV7-2 and TRBJ2-2; 7 nucleotides line up with TRBD2. The CDR3 is 14 amino acids. CDR1 SGHTA and CDR2 FQGNSA come from the germline V gene. After removal of 5 bases from V and 6 bases from J, the junction contained 6 bases not matched to a gene. In DNA, the CDR3 is TGTGCCAGCAGCACCCGACTAGCCGCCGGGGAGCTGTTTTTT. Its translation is CASSTRLAAGELFF.

This chain joins TRBV11-2 and TRBJ2-7, with 8 bases identical to TRBD1. Germline values: CDR1 SGHAT, CDR2 FQNNGV. CDR3 size: 15 residues. The V gene end was trimmed by 6 bases and the J gene end by 3 bases; junction bases not matched to a gene: 10. The CDR3 sequence is CASRRQGARNYEQYF. CDR3 coding DNA: TGTGCCAGCAGGCGGCAGGGGGCGCGTAACTACGAGCAGTACTTC.

The chain couples TRBV28 to TRBJ2-5; D may be TRBD1 (6 bases). Germline CDR1 MDHEN, CDR2 SYDVKM. The CDR3 sequence is 16 residues long. Trimming removed 5 bases at V and 5 bases at J, with 21 bases between. The CDR3 protein is CASSIRTTQGRETQYF. CDR3 bases: TGTGCCAGCAGTATTAGGACGACACAGGGTCGGGAGACCCAGTACTTC. The whole variable domain, remainder taken from reference TRBV28 and TRBJ2-5, is DVKVTQSSRYLVKRTGEKVFLECVQDMDHENMFWYRQDPGLGLRLIYFSYDVKMKEKGDIPEGYSVSREKKERFSLILESASTNQTSMYLCASSIRTTQGRETQYFGPGTRLLVL.

The rearrangement links TRBV4-1 to TRBJ2-7, with D possibly being TRBD1 (5 bases). V lost 1 base, J lost 2 bases, and 9 bases lay in between. There are 14 residues in the CDR3. Germline V gene data show CDR1 as MGHRA and CDR2 as YSYEKL. The CDR3 sequence: CASSQVAGTYEQYF. In DNA, the CDR3 is TGCGCCAGCAGCCAAGTCGCAGGGACCTACGAGCAGTACTTC.

J is TRBJ1-5 and V is TRBV7-8; D is uncertain. The CDR3 runs to 14 residues. From germline, CDR1 is SGHVS and CDR2 FQNEAQ. V lost 0 bases, J lost 11 bases, and 14 bases lay in between. The CDR3 is CASSLASTAWAQHF. The CDR3 DNA reads TGTGCCAGCAGCTTAGCGTCAACAGCGTGGGCCCAGCATTTT. Combining the CDR3 with reference TRBV7-8 and TRBJ1-5 gives the whole variable domain GAGVSQSPRYKVAKRGQDVALRCDPISGHVSLFWYQQALGQGPEFLTYFQNEAQLDKSGLPSDRFFAERPEGSVSTLKIQRTQQEDSAVYLCASSLASTAWAQHFGDGTRLSIL.

This clone has just a few counts. V and J are TRBV5-1 and TRBJ2-3; no reliable D call. Looked up from germline, CDR1 is SGHRS and CDR2 is YFSETQ. CDR3 size: 15 residues. Trimming took 3 bases from V and 0 from J, leaving 11 bases between them. This chain's CDR3 is CASSSTPQSTDTQYF. The CDR3 DNA is TGCGCCAGCAGCTCCACCCCCCAGAGCACAGATACGCAGTATTTT. The full variable domain, rest sourced from reference TRBV5-1 and TRBJ2-3, is KAGVTQTPRYLIKTRGQQVTLSCSPISGHRSVSWYQQTPGQGLQFLFEYFSETQRNKGNFPGRFSGRQFSNSRSEMNVSTLELGDSALYLCASSSTPQSTDTQYFGPGTRLTVL.

By frequency in the sample, this clone is medium-sized (0.01 to 0.1%). V and J are TRBV5-4 and TRBJ2-1; D not certain. CDR1 is SGHNT and CDR2 is YYREEE in the germline V gene (reference sequence). Trimming cost V 0 bases and J 10 bases, with 26 bases left between them. The CDR3 is made up of 18 amino acids. The CDR3 region is CASSLAVTRTLTPGEQFF. In DNA, the CDR3 is TGTGCCAGCAGCTTGGCCGTTACGAGAACCCTCACCCCTGGAGAGCAGTTCTTC.

This clone was seen many times. The chain carries TRBV7-8 and TRBJ2-2, with D unresolved. Germline V lookup: CDR1 SGHVS, CDR2 FQNEAQ. V was cut by 4 bases and J by 5 bases, with 17 bases left in between. The length of the CDR3 is 16 residues. CDR3 region: CASSYPRGPGTGELFF. In DNA form, the CDR3 reads TGTGCCAGCAGCTACCCCCGTGGGCCCGGTACCGGGGAGCTGTTTTTT.

This chain connects TRBV5-1 to TRBJ2-5, with D perhaps matching TRBD2 (6 bases). Germline CDR1 is SGHRS and CDR2 is YFSETQ. The CDR3 loop spans 15 amino acids. With 0 bases removed from V and 8 bases from J, the gap between germline ends came to 17 bases. The CDR3 bases are TGCGCCAGCAGCTTGGGTCCCACCGTCGGGAGTACCCAGTACTTC. Its translation is CASSLGPTVGSTQYF.

V and J are TRBV5-1 and TRBJ2-1, with D tentatively TRBD2 (6 bases). Germline-derived CDR1 and CDR2 are SGHRS and YFSETQ. The CDR3 runs to 15 residues. The V gene lost 4 bases and the J gene lost 0 bases, with 11 bases spanning the gap. For the CDR3, the DNA is TGCGCCAGCAGCGCTAGCGAGGCCTCCTACAATGAGCAGTTCTTC. Protein product: CASSASEASYNEQFF.

This clone was seen more than once but under ten times. The chain carries TRBV6-1 and TRBJ1-1; 8 nucleotides match TRBD1. Trimming took 7 bases from V and 1 from J; bases not matched to a gene: 5. The CDR3 spans 14 residues. Germline-derived CDR1 and CDR2 are MNHNS and SASEGT. The CDR3 protein is CASTFDRGNTEAFF. The CDR3 nucleotides read TGTGCCAGCACCTTTGACAGGGGGAACACTGAAGCTTTCTTT.

This clone appeared a single time. The chain recombines TRBV19 with TRBJ2-3; no reliable D call. CDR1 and CDR2 from the germline V gene are LNHDA and SQIVND (reference sequence). This CDR3 is 14 amino acids long. V lost 10 bases, J lost 3 bases, and 17 bases lay in between. DNA of the CDR3: TGTGCCATTGTGAAGTGGAACTTTACAGATACGCAGTATTTT. Translating gives CAIVKWNFTDTQYF. The variable domain in full, with the rest retrieved from reference TRBV19 and TRBJ2-3, is DGGITQSPKYLFRKEGQNVTLSCEQNLNHDAMYWYRQDPGQGLRLIYYSQIVNDFQKGDIAEGYSVSREKKESFPLTVTSAQKNPTAFYLCAIVKWNFTDTQYFGPGTRLTVL.

The genes are TRBV5-1 and TRBJ2-2; the D is unclear. Trimming cost V 5 bases and J 2 bases, with 10 bases left between them. Germline V CDR1 and CDR2: SGHRS, YFSETQ. The CDR3 has 14 residues. CDR3 DNA sequence: TGCGCCAGCAGTCTGAACGGTAACACCGGGGAGCTGTTTTTT. It translates to CASSLNGNTGELFF. Full variable domain (outside the CDR3, taken from reference TRBV5-1 and TRBJ2-2): KAGVTQTPRYLIKTRGQQVTLSCSPISGHRSVSWYQQTPGQGLQFLFEYFSETQRNKGNFPGRFSGRQFSNSRSEMNVSTLELGDSALYLCASSLNGNTGELFFGEGSRLTVL.

The chain joins TRBV7-8 to TRBJ2-7, with 8 bases aligning to TRBD2. The junction had 7 bases not matched to a gene; V was cut back by 5 bases and J by 4 bases. The CDR3 extends over 14 amino acids. Germline V gives CDR1 SGHVS, CDR2 FQNEAQ. The DNA for the CDR3 is TGTGCCAGCAGCCCAGGACTAGCCCCATACGAGCAGTACTTC. Its protein is CASSPGLAPYEQYF. Full variable domain (remainder filled in from reference TRBV7-8 and TRBJ2-7): GAGVSQSPRYKVAKRGQDVALRCDPISGHVSLFWYQQALGQGPEFLTYFQNEAQLDKSGLPSDRFFAERPEGSVSTLKIQRTQQEDSAVYLCASSPGLAPYEQYFGPGTRLTVT.

The CDR3 here is CASSKGHDEQFF. DNA for the CDR3: TGTGCCAGCAGCAAAGGACACGACGAGCAGTTCTTC. The genes are TRBV21-1 and TRBJ2-1; the D call in the table, TRBD1, was not verified against the DNA. TRBV21-1 is a documented pseudogene. The CDR3 is 12 residues long.

In DNA, the CDR3 is TGTGCCAGCAGAGGGGGCGGGAGCAATCAGCCCCAGCATTTT. The encoded protein is CASRGGGSNQPQHF. The chain joins TRBV28 to TRBJ1-5; 7 bases are a match to TRBD1. The germline V gene has CDR1 MDHEN and CDR2 SYDVKM. This CDR3 spans 14 amino acids. V gave up 6 bases and J gave up 1 base; unmatched junction bases: 3.

The V gene is TRBV19, the J gene TRBJ1-2; perhaps TRBD1 as D (5 bases). Trimming left V 8 bases short and J 4 bases short, with 17 bases between. The CDR3 is made up of 14 amino acids. Germline lookup yields CDR1 LNHDA and CDR2 SQIVND (reference sequence). CDR3 sequence (DNA): TGTGCCAGTCGTCAGGGTCGCGTCTCCTATGGCTACACCTTC. This encodes CASRQGRVSYGYTF.

This clone was seen only a few times. The chain combines TRBV25-1 with TRBJ2-5, with 8 bases matching TRBD1. CDR1 MGHDK and CDR2 SYGVNS come from the germline V gene. This CDR3 region has 14 residues. Trimming took 4 bases from V and 5 from J; bases not matched to a gene: 6. The CDR3 coding sequence is TGTGCCAGCAGTGTGGCAGGGGGCATTGAGACCCAGTACTTC. Amino acid sequence: CASSVAGGIETQYF.